The T cell receptor beta chain described here comes from a study of blood T cells in healthy people across ages. The authors ran a second PCR of 7 to 11 cycles using a sample-barcoded 5' primer and a J-beta primer mix. TCRdb redid the calling of the 5' RACE reads with MiXCR, one entry per CDR3 protein. The table includes approximately 800,000 distinct CDR3 sequences, approximately 25% detected once. These data were likewise used in another study, on T cells of mothers and their children. Per that paper: Per mother, over 9.5 million TCR beta CDR3 reads were obtained; per child, 2.5 million to 3.5 million.

The source is a boy aged 5-17 years in good health. Sequences were obtained from blood.

The CDR3 DNA reads as TGTGCCAGCAGTGACTGGGGTGATTGGGAGACCCAGTACTTC. This sequence encodes CASSDWGDWETQYF. The chain has TRBV6-1 and TRBJ2-1, with D unresolved. The tail of the sequence fits TRBJ2-5 better, so the J call may be wrong. The CDR3 length is 14 residues. Looked up from germline, CDR1 is MNHNS and CDR2 is SASEGT.